This record covers a single T cell receptor (beta chain). The data stem from a study of blood T cell repertoires in COVID-19. Study processing details: Estimates of nucleated cell counts were drawn from the amplification of reference gene primers. TCRdb keeps only in-frame clones here, not all; method: immunoSEQ multiplex PCR. The V and J calls and clone size were taken over from that table, and D and trimming were inferred from the DNA. The table shows some 230,000 clones, with 80% to 90% occurring only once. The germline V and J ends were trimmed by 3 bases and 2 bases, with 12 bases remaining between them. This CDR3 has 16 residues. The germline CDR1 and CDR2 sequences are SGHRS and YFSETQ.

This TCR was sampled from a man in his fifties or sixties who had recovered from COVID-19. The rearrangement uses TRBV5-1 and TRBJ2-6; D unresolved. Sequencing input: peripheral blood. The CDR3 nucleotides are TGCGCCAGCAGCTACTACGCGTCGGCTGGGGCCAACGTCCTGACTTTC. Translating it yields CASSYYASAGANVLTF. The variable domain in full, completed from reference TRBV5-1 and TRBJ2-6, reads KAGVTQTPRYLIKTRGQQVTLSCSPISGHRSVSWYQQTPGQGLQFLFEYFSETQRNKGNFPGRFSGRQFSNSRSEMNVSTLELGDSALYLCASSYYASAGANVLTFGAGSRLTVL.